Shown below are 21 T cell receptor beta chains from a single sample sequenced in a study of cytomegalovirus exposure and HLA in healthy donors. PCR used 60 Vbeta primers and 13 Jbeta primers. Clones were read by immunoSEQ multiplex PCR, and TCRdb kept only the in-frame ones, dropping some. The sample includes 210,000 or so clones, about three quarters seen only once; the top ten take 15% to 19%. Sequencing was carried out using PBMCs. The receptors stem from a man aged 40-50 years in good health and CMV-seronegative.

The V call is TRBV4-3, the J call TRBJ2-1; D is undetermined. Trimming removed 0 bases at V and 2 bases at J, with 8 bases between. Germline V lookup: CDR1 LGHNA, CDR2 YSLEER. This CDR3 region has 15 residues. CDR3 nucleotide sequence: TGCGCCAGCAGCCAAGATGTAGATACCTACAATGAGCAGTTCTTC. Translating it yields CASSQDVDTYNEQFF.

The chain has TRBV5-1 and TRBJ2-3; D gene ambiguous. The CDR3 loop spans 15 amino acids. CDR1 and CDR2 from the germline V gene are SGHRS and YFSETQ. With 4 bases removed from V and 2 bases from J, the gap between germline ends came to 14 bases. This CDR3 reads CASSVDPIDTDTQYF. The CDR3 DNA sequence: TGCGCCAGCAGCGTGGACCCGATAGACACAGATACGCAGTATTTT.

The chain carries TRBV27 and TRBJ2-1, with a possible D match to TRBD2 (7 bases). This CDR3 comprises 14 residues. Germline lookup yields CDR1 MNHEY and CDR2 SMNVEV (reference sequence). Trimming shortened V by 1 base and J by 8 bases, and 12 bases separated the two germline ends. CDR3 in DNA: TGTGCCAGCAGTTTATTGGGGGCGGGAGATGAGCAGTTCTTC. Protein product: CASSLLGAGDEQFF.

The chain joins TRBV6-6 to TRBJ2-7, with D possibly being TRBD1 (6 bases). The V end was cut by 2 bases, the J end by 3 bases, with 11 bases between. Germline V gene data show CDR1 as MNHNY and CDR2 as SVGAGI (reference sequence). The CDR3 contains 14 residues. The CDR3 bases are TGTGCCAGCAGTTACGGGCGGACAGACTACGAGCAGTACTTC. This encodes CASSYGRTDYEQYF.

The genes are TRBV6-5 and TRBJ2-3; D is unresolved. The V end was cut by 0 bases, the J end by 4 bases, with 11 bases between. The CDR3 runs to 15 residues. The V gene's germline CDR1 is MNHEY and CDR2 SVGAGI. The DNA for the CDR3 is TGTGCCAGCAGTTACTCCTTAGGAGCCGCAGATACGCAGTATTTT. Translated, it gives CASSYSLGAADTQYF.

The chain has TRBV27 and TRBJ2-1; 10 nucleotides agree with TRBD2. The CDR3 contains 13 residues. From germline, CDR1 is MNHEY and CDR2 SMNVEV (reference sequence). V trimming: 8 bases; J trimming: 7 bases; junction bases outside the gene matches: 5. The CDR3 here is CASGTSALNEQFF. The CDR3 DNA reads TGTGCCAGCGGGACTAGCGCATTAAATGAGCAGTTCTTC.

The rearrangement links TRBV10-3 to TRBJ1-1; 7 positions agree with TRBD1. The CDR3 consists of 16 residues. The germline CDR1 and CDR2 sequences are ENHRY and SYGVKD. V was clipped by 0 bases and J by 4 bases; unmatched bases: 8. Here the CDR3 reads CAISESMGRGSTEAFF. The CDR3 DNA follows: TGTGCCATCAGTGAGTCGATGGGCAGGGGGAGCACTGAAGCTTTCTTT.

The V call is TRBV11-2, the J call TRBJ1-2; D possibly corresponds to TRBD1 (6 bases). CDR3 length: 12 amino acids. The V end was cut by 5 bases, the J end by 6 bases, with 10 bases between. The germline gives CDR1 SGHAT, CDR2 FQNNGV. The CDR3 sequence is CASSQQGNGYTF. The CDR3 DNA is TGTGCCAGCAGCCAGCAGGGGAATGGCTACACCTTC.

J is TRBJ1-4 and V is TRBV29-1; 9 bases are a match to TRBD1. The CDR3 loop spans 14 amino acids. Looked up from germline, CDR1 is SQVTM and CDR2 is ANQGSEA. With V trimmed by 6 bases and J by 7 bases, 9 bases remained unmatched. CDR3 loop: CSVGQGLRGEKLFF. In nucleotides, the CDR3 is TGCAGCGTCGGACAGGGGTTACGTGGTGAAAAACTGTTTTTT.

The CDR3 bases are TGTGCCAGCAGTTCGGACAGGAGCTCCTACGAGCAGTACTTC. Translating gives CASSSDRSSYEQYF. This chain uses TRBV6-5 with TRBJ2-7; 7 bases agree with TRBD1. V shed 4 bases and J 0 bases; nucleotides not matched to a gene: 3. Germline V gives CDR1 MNHEY, CDR2 SVGAGI. The CDR3 runs 14 residues.

The rearrangement joins TRBV6-5 to TRBJ2-1, with 8 bases aligning to TRBD1. From germline, CDR1 is MNHEY and CDR2 SVGAGI. Trimming removed 1 base from V and 8 bases from J; junction bases left unmatched: 1. The CDR3 extends over 13 amino acids. In DNA form, the CDR3 reads TGTGCCAGCAGTTACTACAGGGGGGATGAGCAGTTCTTC. It codes for CASSYYRGDEQFF.

The chain recombines TRBV5-1 with TRBJ2-7; D is possibly TRBD1 (6 bases). Per germline, CDR1 SGHRS and CDR2 YFSETQ. The CDR3 is 15 residues long. V gave up 4 bases and J gave up 2 bases, with 16 bases separating them. For the CDR3, the DNA is TGCGCCAGCAGCCCCGGGACAACCTGGCCCTACGAGCAGTACTTC. This gives the protein CASSPGTTWPYEQYF.

The chain employs TRBV5-1 and TRBJ1-1; 7 bases are shared with TRBD1. V shed 3 bases and J 8 bases; nucleotides not matched to a gene: 7. This CDR3 has 13 amino acids. Germline CDR1 and CDR2: SGHRS and YFSETQ. CDR3 coding DNA: TGCGCCAGCAGCTCGGGGGGGACAGACGAAGCTTTCTTT. Its protein is CASSSGGTDEAFF.

This clone appeared a few times. The rearrangement joins TRBV28 to TRBJ2-7, with D maybe TRBD2 (5 bases). V dropped 6 bases and J dropped 8 bases, with 14 bases sitting between them. The CDR3 is 12 amino acids. Germline assignment: CDR1 MDHEN and CDR2 SYDVKM. CDR3 in amino acids: CASSLGVSKQYF. As DNA, the CDR3 is TGTGCCAGCAGCCTCGGGGTTTCGAAGCAGTACTTC.

The chain uses TRBV7-9 and TRBJ2-1, with 9 bases fitting TRBD2. Unmatched junction bases numbered 8, after V lost 7 bases and J lost 4 bases. The CDR3 sequence is 15 residues long. CDR1 is SEHNR, CDR2 FQNEAQ, per germline (reference sequence). This chain's CDR3 is CASNKAGGAYNEQFF. The DNA of the CDR3 is TGTGCCAGCAACAAAGCGGGGGGTGCTTACAATGAGCAGTTCTTC.

This clone occurred once. The rearrangement uses TRBV11-2 and TRBJ1-1; TRBD1 is a possible D gene (6 bases). The CDR3 is made up of 15 amino acids. The germline V gene encodes CDR1 SGHAT and CDR2 FQNNGV. Trimming shortened V by 1 base and J by 4 bases, and 13 bases separated the two germline ends. The DNA for the CDR3 is TGTGCCAGCAGCTTAGGAGGGGGATCGGGCACTGAAGCTTTCTTT. Protein: CASSLGGGSGTEAFF.

V gene TRBV27 combines with J gene TRBJ2-1; the match to TRBD2 covers 14 bases. Trimming removed 2 bases from V and 8 bases from J; junction bases left unmatched: 8. The germline gives CDR1 MNHEY, CDR2 SMNVEV (reference sequence). The CDR3 extends over 17 amino acids. CDR3 residues: CASSLRGLAGGLDEQFF. As DNA, the CDR3 is TGTGCCAGCAGTTTACGCGGACTAGCGGGAGGACTTGATGAGCAGTTCTTC.

The rearrangement uses TRBV9 and TRBJ1-1, with D perhaps matching TRBD1 (6 bases). The CDR3 contains 15 residues. Germline V gives CDR1 SGDLS, CDR2 YYNGEE. Deletions cut 4 bases from V and 5 bases from J, with 18 bases between. CDR3 DNA: TGTGCCAGCAGCTCGAGGGGGGGGCGCGAAACTGAAGCTTTCTTT. Translated, it gives CASSSRGGRETEAFF.

This chain uses TRBV28 with TRBJ1-6; possibly TRBD1 for D (6 bases). Deletions cut 5 bases from V and 10 bases from J, with 21 bases between. Germline loops: CDR1 MDHEN, CDR2 SYDVKM. The CDR3 consists of 16 residues. CDR3 sequence reads: CASSLNLQGPESPLHF. DNA of the CDR3: TGTGCCAGCAGTCTTAACCTACAGGGACCGGAATCACCCCTCCACTTT. Looking up the rest from reference TRBV28 and TRBJ1-6 gives the full variable domain: DVKVTQSSRYLVKRTGEKVFLECVQDMDHENMFWYRQDPGLGLRLIYFSYDVKMKEKGDIPEGYSVSREKKERFSLILESASTNQTSMYLCASSLNLQGPESPLHFGNGTRLTVT.

V is TRBV13 and J is TRBJ2-7; TRBD2 matches at 8 bases. Looked up from germline, CDR1 is PRHDT and CDR2 is FYEKMQ (reference sequence). This CDR3 contains 14 residues. The V gene end was trimmed by 5 bases and the J gene end by 0 bases; junction bases not matched to a gene: 3. The chain's CDR3 is CASSLGTSSYEQYF. The CDR3 coding sequence is TGTGCCAGCAGCCTCGGGACTAGCTCCTACGAGCAGTACTTC.

V gene TRBV7-8 combines with J gene TRBJ2-1, with TRBD2 matching over 11 bases. Losses at the gene ends were 5 bases for V and 10 bases for J; bases not matched to a gene: 10. The length of the CDR3 is 15 residues. Looked up from germline, CDR1 is SGHVS and CDR2 is FQNEAQ. The CDR3 bases are TGTGCCAGCAGCCTACGGGGACTAGCGGTAGAGGAGCAGTTCTTC. Translation gives CASSLRGLAVEEQFF.